This T cell receptor beta chain was captured in a study of shared clonotypes between healthy human individuals. General observations from the study: Sequencing depth was expected to influence donor clonotype sharing. Though the depth was large, rarefaction showed that sorted-subset sequencing was incomplete.

This table comes from immunoSEQ multiplex PCR, and its TCRdb copy is limited to in-frame clones, with some not included. Of roughly 170,000 clones in the sample, 65% to 70% were seen once. Donors had no recently reported acute infections or vaccinations and were HIV-negative. Comment on this clone: The antigen is unknown.

This sequence was found in a man aged 25-40 years in good health. Specimen: memory CD4+ T cells sorted from blood. The subset here: CD45RA-negative fraction.

The CDR3 DNA reads as TGCAGCGTTGAAGGGTTCTCCTACGAGCAGTACTTC. Protein: CSVEGFSYEQYF. J is TRBJ2-7 and V is TRBV29-1; unclear D gene. The V end was cut by 1 base, the J end by 0 bases, with 4 bases between. This CDR3 spans 12 amino acids. Germline V gives CDR1 SQVTM, CDR2 ANQGSEA.